The 20 T cell receptor beta chains reported below all come from one sample, sequenced in a study of shared clonotypes between healthy human individuals. Only in-frame clones appear in the TCRdb table, and some are missing; sequencing was by immunoSEQ multiplex PCR. The sample holds some 2,500,000 clones, more than 85% seen once. Sequencing input: naive CD4+ T cells from PBMCs. Regarding subset: CD45RA+ positively selected. The receptors stem from a man between 18 and 35 years old in good health. Some clones in this sample may be carry-over from other donors' samples.

About this clone itself: This same CDR3 is encoded by further DNA sequences in the sample. The V and J genes are TRBV28 and TRBJ1-2, with no clear D. The V end lost 3 bases, the J end lost 4 bases, and 9 bases lay between the germline ends. Germline assignment: CDR1 MDHEN and CDR2 SYDVKM. This CDR3 has 13 residues. This chain's CDR3 is CASSFRASYGYTF. CDR3 DNA: TGTGCCAGCAGTTTTCGGGCGAGCTATGGCTACACCTTC.

The V gene is TRBV7-9, the J gene TRBJ1-1; D call uncertain. The germline gives CDR1 SEHNR, CDR2 FQNEAQ (reference sequence). The V end lost 0 bases, the J end lost 4 bases, and 6 bases lay between the germline ends. This CDR3 is built from 13 residues. The CDR3 loop reads CASSLAFRTEAFF. CDR3 nucleotide sequence: TGTGCCAGCAGCTTAGCATTTCGCACTGAAGCTTTCTTT.

V usage is TRBV1 and J usage is TRBJ2-3. TRBV1 is listed as a pseudogene. The CDR3 sequence is 17 residues long. The CDR3 DNA reads as TGCACCAGCAGCCCCGACCCGGATGGGGAAAGCACAGATACGCAGTATTTT. Protein sequence: CTSSPDPDGESTDTQYF.

To note about this clone: Relative to the germline gene, one junction end is altered; a read error may explain this. Different DNA sequences within this sample yield the same CDR3. The V and J genes are TRBV20-1 and TRBJ2-5; no clear D gene. The V gene's germline CDR1 is DFQATT and CDR2 SNEGSKA (reference sequence). There are 10 residues in the CDR3. DNA for the CDR3: TGCAGTGCTGGAGAAGAGACCCAGTACTTC. Protein product: CSAGEETQYF.

Turning to this clone: Other DNA sequences in this sample translate to the same CDR3. CDR3 amino acids: CASSYEPTDTQYF. The CDR3 bases are TGTGCCAGCAGTTACGAGCCTACAGATACGCAGTATTTT. The chain couples TRBV6-5 to TRBJ2-3; D call uncertain. The CDR3 has 13 residues. Deletions cut 2 bases from V and 3 bases from J, with 6 bases between. Germline V gene lookup returns CDR1 MNHEY and CDR2 SVGAGI.

Details on this clone: No conserved phenylalanine or tryptophan ends this CDR3, so it is likely a read error. The limits of the CDR3 on the DNA are not certain, so only TCRdb's listed CDR3 is given. V is TRBV30 and J is TRBJ2-7; TRBD2 is the table's D call, not checked against the DNA. The germline gives CDR1 GTSNPN, CDR2 SVGIG (reference sequence). The CDR3 is 13 amino acids in total, end residues counted. The CDR3 sequence: CAWSGGLAGTLQA.

Here the CDR3 reads CATSRVQANTEAFF. The CDR3 region has the DNA TGTGCCACCAGCAGAGTCCAGGCGAACACTGAAGCTTTCTTT. The V and J genes are TRBV15 and TRBJ1-1; D gene unclear. V was cut by 1 base and J by 1 base, with 7 bases left in between. Germline values: CDR1 LNHNV, CDR2 YYDKDF (reference sequence). CDR3 length: 14 residues. The whole variable domain, remainder taken from reference TRBV15 and TRBJ1-1, is DAMVIQNPRYQVTQFGKPVTLSCSQTLNHNVMYWYQQKSSQAPKLLFHYYDKDFNNEADTPDNFQSRRPNTSFCFLDIRSPGLGDTAMYLCATSRVQANTEAFFGQGTRLTVV.

To note about this clone: The same CDR3 is also encoded by other DNA sequences in this sample. The V call is TRBV5-1, the J call TRBJ2-5, with D possibly matching TRBD1 (5 bases). Germline V gene data show CDR1 as SGHRS and CDR2 as YFSETQ. The V end was cut by 0 bases, the J end by 5 bases, with 8 bases between. This CDR3 is built from 13 residues. The CDR3 DNA follows: TGCGCCAGCAGCTTGGTTCCAGGGGAGACCCAGTACTTC. Its protein is CASSLVPGETQYF.

CDR3 amino acids: CASSLEPTAKETQYF. Written as DNA, the CDR3 is TGTGCCAGCAGCTTGGAACCGACAGCCAAAGAGACCCAGTACTTC. The chain employs TRBV5-4 and TRBJ2-5; TRBD1 is a possible D gene (5 bases). The germline V and J ends were trimmed by 0 bases and 3 bases, with 12 bases remaining between them. CDR3 length: 15 residues. In germline, CDR1 is SGHNT, CDR2 YYREEE (reference sequence).

The chain has TRBV14 and TRBJ2-5; D gene unclear. V lost 1 base and J 0 bases, leaving 9 bases between the germline ends. This CDR3 contains 15 residues. The V gene's germline CDR1 is SGHDN and CDR2 FVKESK. CDR3 residues: CASSQGPTYQETQYF. CDR3 bases: TGTGCCAGCAGCCAAGGTCCCACATACCAAGAGACCCAGTACTTC.

This chain uses TRBV7-9 with TRBJ2-7; the match to TRBD1 covers 7 bases. The CDR3 is made up of 15 amino acids. Germline values: CDR1 SEHNR, CDR2 FQNEAQ (reference sequence). V trimming: 5 bases; J trimming: 3 bases; junction bases outside the gene matches: 10. This chain's CDR3 is CASSRAGTVFYEQYF. The DNA for the CDR3 is TGTGCCAGCAGCCGCGCCGGGACAGTATTCTACGAGCAGTACTTC.

This clone was picked up one time. J is TRBJ2-3 and V is TRBV5-4; a possible D gene is TRBD2 (6 bases). Germline V gene sequence: CDR1 SGHNT, CDR2 YYREEE (reference sequence). The germline V and J ends were trimmed by 4 bases and 2 bases, with 14 bases remaining between them. This CDR3 is built from 15 residues. The CDR3 DNA sequence: TGTGCCAGCAGCCGAACGACTAGAACCACAGATACGCAGTATTTT. It is translated as CASSRTTRTTDTQYF.

This chain uses TRBV6-7 with TRBJ1-4, with D maybe TRBD1 (5 bases). TRBV6-7 is identified as an open reading frame with a role that is uncertain. CDR3 length: 17 residues. The ends were cut back, 9 bases at V and 7 bases at J, with 27 bases in the middle. The CDR3 here is CARAPGPLLYGGEKLFF. CDR3 sequence (DNA): TGTGCCAGGGCCCCCGGGCCTTTACTCTACGGGGGTGAAAAACTGTTTTTT.

V and J are TRBV29-1 and TRBJ1-2; D is unclear. CDR1 and CDR2 (germline): SQVTM, ANQGSEA. The CDR3 length is 13 residues. V was clipped by 2 bases and J by 6 bases, with 13 bases between them. The CDR3 DNA reads TGCAGCGTTGAACGGGTCGAGGGTGATGGCTACACCTTC. It is translated as CSVERVEGDGYTF.

The V call is TRBV28, the J call TRBJ1-2; D call uncertain. CDR1 is MDHEN, CDR2 SYDVKM, per germline. The CDR3 extends over 12 amino acids. V lost 10 bases and J lost 2, with 11 bases in between. DNA for the CDR3: TGTGCCACCCTATATAGGAACTATGGCTACACCTTC. It is translated as CATLYRNYGYTF.

V usage is TRBV30 and J usage is TRBJ2-1; 7 bases line up with TRBD2. The CDR3 contains 14 residues. The V gene's germline CDR1 is GTSNPN and CDR2 SVGIG (reference sequence). V dropped 3 bases and J dropped 6; count of bases not matched to a gene: 8. The CDR3 protein is CAWRMAGVRNEQFF. The CDR3 bases are TGTGCCTGGAGGATGGCGGGGGTCCGCAATGAGCAGTTCTTC.

A word on this clone: Compared with germline, one end of the junction differs, possibly owing to a read error. The genes are TRBV7-8 and TRBJ1-2; TRBD1 matches 9 bases. The CDR3 is made up of 15 amino acids. CDR1 SGHVS and CDR2 FQNEAQ come from the germline V gene. The chain's CDR3 is CASSLGGTGSYGYIF. Written as DNA, the CDR3 is TGTGCCAGCAGCCTCGGGGGGACAGGGAGCTATGGCTACATCTTC.

The rearrangement links TRBV5-1 to TRBJ1-4; D possibly corresponds to TRBD1 (6 bases). Trimming cost V 4 bases and J 5 bases, with 12 bases left between them. The CDR3 covers 14 residues. Germline CDR1 reads SGHRS; CDR2 reads YFSETQ. The CDR3 DNA reads as TGCGCCAGCAGCCCGGGACATCCAAATGAAAAACTGTTTTTT. Translation gives CASSPGHPNEKLFF.

This clone was picked up one time. For the CDR3, the DNA is TGTGCCAGTAGTTCATTCCCGCCGCTGCTGGGGGTTAGCTCCTACGAGCAGTACTTC. Translated, it gives CASSSFPPLLGVSSYEQYF. The chain is built from TRBV19 and TRBJ2-7; D may correspond to TRBD1 or TRBD2 (5 bases each). The CDR3 is 19 amino acids. Germline V gene data show CDR1 as LNHDA and CDR2 as SQIVND (reference sequence). Trimming left V 5 bases short and J 0 bases short, with 26 bases between.

This chain connects TRBV6-5 to TRBJ1-5, with a possible D match to TRBD1 (6 bases). CDR1 and CDR2 (germline): MNHEY, SVGAGI. The CDR3 consists of 15 residues. The V and J ends lost 3 bases and 0 bases respectively, with 9 bases between them. The CDR3 nucleotides read TGTGCCAGCAGTTATGACAGGAATAGCAATCAGCCCCAGCATTTT. It specifies CASSYDRNSNQPQHF.